What follows describes a single T cell receptor beta chain. TCRdb's table, derived via immunoSEQ multiplex PCR, lists solely in-frame clones and lacks some. This repertoire shows about 200,000 clones, around 85% found once; its top ten account for 0.95%. This record belongs to a study of blood T cell repertoires in COVID-19. The overall study: The cDNA or gDNA used as material had been derived from T cells, B-cell-depleted T cells, or PBMCs.

Seattle-derived patients entered the study during active infection and were followed longitudinally. Trimming removed 2 bases at V and 7 bases at J, with 18 bases between. This CDR3 contains 15 residues. From germline, CDR1 is MNHEY and CDR2 SVGEGT. The sequencing input was peripheral blood. This TCR came from a man between 60 and 75 years old with COVID-19, enrolled during active disease. The rearrangement joins TRBV6-2 or TRBV6-3 to TRBJ2-7, with D possibly TRBD2 on 6 matching bases. CDR3 sequence reads: CASSYGPSRSGEQYF. DNA of the CDR3: TGTGCCAGCAGTTACGGGCCTAGCCGGAGCGGGGAGCAGTACTTC.